This T cell receptor beta chain derives from a study of cytomegalovirus exposure and HLA in healthy donors. Findings and caveats of the study: Information on immune exposure was restricted to one variable (CMV serostatus). Analysis performed later found 15,000 or so TCR beta sequences associated with HLA alleles at 0.05 false discovery rate. One cluster of highly shared sequence variants probably arose as a sequencing artifact.

This PCR relied on a set of 60 Vbeta primers and 13 Jbeta primers. The table came from immunoSEQ multiplex PCR; TCRdb's copy has only in-frame clones and leaves some out. The sample yields about 130,000 clones, 55% to 75% seen once. Concerning this clone: The antigen remains undetermined.

Sequencing was done on a sample of PBMCs. The receptor's source is a man younger than 45 in good health and CMV-seronegative.

The CDR3 protein is CASSLLTHSGNTIYF. The CDR3 nucleotides are TGTGCCAGCAGCTTGCTGACACACTCTGGAAACACCATATATTTT. The V call is TRBV5-6, the J call TRBJ1-3, with D hard to call. V was trimmed by 1 base and J by 0 bases, leaving 8 bases between them. The CDR3 is 15 amino acids. Per germline, CDR1 SGHDT and CDR2 YYEEEE. Combining the CDR3 with reference TRBV5-6 and TRBJ1-3 gives the whole variable domain DAGVTQSPTHLIKTRGQQVTLRCSPKSGHDTVSWYQQALGQGPQFIFQYYEEEERQRGNFPDRFSGHQFPNYSSELNVNALLLGDSALYLCASSLLTHSGNTIYFGEGSWLTVV.